These 22 T cell receptor beta chains share one sample of origin, sequenced in a study of T-cell reconstitution after alpha-beta-depleted transplantation in children. A library of TCRbeta sequences, prepared with unique molecular identifiers, was generated. TCRdb ran MiXCR on the PCR reads and lists one entry per CDR3 protein. The data show about 250,000 distinct CDR3 sequences, with 20% to 30% seen just once and around 4.8% held by the top ten. Source: PBMCs, mostly from graft donor cells, taken 360 days after TCRalphabeta/CD19-depleted stem cell transplant. The source is a female patient aged 2 to 10 who had a stem cell transplant for congenital amegakaryocytic thrombocytopenia, so the T cells may come from the graft donor.

This clonotype was counted only a few times. The genes are TRBV4-3 and TRBJ2-7, with 10 bases that match TRBD2. CDR1 LGHNA and CDR2 YSLEER come from the germline V gene. The length of the CDR3 is 14 residues. Losses at the gene ends were 2 bases for V and 3 bases for J; bases not matched to a gene: 1. CDR3 nucleotide sequence: TGCGCCAGCAGCCAACTAGCGGGAGTCTACGAGCAGTACTTC. Residues: CASSQLAGVYEQYF.

The sample holds a few counts of this clonotype. The CDR3 DNA reads as TGCAGTGCTAGTGGGGGGGGACGATCACCCCTCCACTTT. As protein: CSASGGGRSPLHF. V gene TRBV20-1 combines with J gene TRBJ1-6; the D gene is possibly TRBD1 (5 bases). V lost 3 bases, J lost 10 bases, and 13 bases lay in between. The CDR3 is 13 residues long. The germline CDR1 and CDR2 sequences are DFQATT and SNEGSKA (reference sequence).

Many counts were recorded for this clonotype. This chain connects TRBV10-3 to TRBJ2-7; unclear D gene. Trimming removed 4 bases from V and 4 bases from J, with 5 bases in between. Germline CDR1 reads ENHRY; CDR2 reads SYGVKD. This CDR3 comprises 11 residues. CDR3 nucleotides: TGTGCCATCAGTGGAGTATACGAGCAGTACTTC. Its protein product is CAISGVYEQYF.

The CDR3 region has the DNA TGCAGTGCTAATTCAGGGACAGGGGGCTATGAGCAGTACTTC. Encoded protein: CSANSGTGGYEQYF. This sequence joins TRBV20-1 and TRBJ2-7; 12 positions agree with TRBD1. The germline V gene has CDR1 DFQATT and CDR2 SNEGSKA (reference sequence). V lost 4 bases, J lost 7 bases, and 8 bases stayed unmatched. The CDR3 sequence is 14 residues long.

The chain combines TRBV6-5 with TRBJ2-2, with 7 positions matching TRBD1. Germline loops: CDR1 MNHEY, CDR2 SVGAGI. The CDR3 spans 16 residues. The trim removed 4 bases at V and 3 bases at J, leaving 8 bases unmatched. The CDR3 DNA follows: TGTGCCAGCAGTTGGACCGGGACAGCATACACCGGGGAGCTGTTTTTT. This gives the protein CASSWTGTAYTGELFF.

There are a few counts of this clonotype. This chain connects TRBV9 to TRBJ2-3, with D uncertain. The CDR3 is made up of 13 amino acids. Looked up from germline, CDR1 is SGDLS and CDR2 is YYNGEE. Trimming pared 0 bases from V and 4 bases from J, leaving 6 bases between. DNA for the CDR3: TGTGCCAGCAGCGTAGAGTGGGCAGATACGCAGTATTTT. Its translation: CASSVEWADTQYF.

This clonotype has just one count. The chain employs TRBV29-1 and TRBJ1-1; 8 bases are a match to TRBD1. In germline, CDR1 is SQVTM, CDR2 ANQGSEA. Trimming at V came to 0 bases and at J to 4 bases, leaving 4 bases not matched to a gene. The length of the CDR3 is 14 residues. CDR3 nucleotides: TGCAGCGTTGAAGAGGGACAGGTGTCCACTGAAGCTTTCTTT. It encodes CSVEEGQVSTEAFF.

V is TRBV12-3 or TRBV12-4 and J is TRBJ2-3, with D possibly being TRBD1 or TRBD2 (5 bases each). This CDR3 region has 15 residues. Trimming shortened V by 1 base and J by 6 bases, and 14 bases separated the two germline ends. CDR3: CASSLVGTLGDTQYF. The CDR3, as DNA: TGTGCCAGCAGTTTAGTTGGGACCCTTGGTGATACGCAGTATTTT.

The rearrangement uses TRBV6-1 and TRBJ2-7; TRBD1 might be the D (6 bases). From germline, CDR1 is MNHNS and CDR2 SASEGT. Trimming cost V 2 bases and J 0 bases, with 17 bases left between them. There are 17 residues in the CDR3. CDR3 nucleotides: TGTGCCAGCAGTGAACGTGACAGGCGTAAACTCTCCTACGAGCAGTACTTC. Its protein is CASSERDRRKLSYEQYF.

V is TRBV20-1 and J is TRBJ2-1; D possibly matches TRBD1 or TRBD2 (5 bases each). V was shortened by 6 bases and J by 10 bases, with 7 bases between the two germline ends. The length of the CDR3 is 9 residues. Germline assignment: CDR1 DFQATT and CDR2 SNEGSKA (reference sequence). CDR3 nucleotides: TGCAGTGCGTGGGGGGAGCAGTTCTTC. Protein: CSAWGEQFF.

J is TRBJ1-5 and V is TRBV6-1, with a tentative D call TRBD1 (5 bases). CDR1 MNHNS and CDR2 SASEGT come from the germline V gene. The CDR3 has 13 amino acids. Trimming shortened V by 5 bases and J by 5 bases, and 10 bases separated the two germline ends. The CDR3 DNA sequence: TGTGCCAGCAGTCAGGGACGAGATCAGCCCCAGCATTTT. Amino acids: CASSQGRDQPQHF.

This clonotype was seen only a few times. V is TRBV12-3 or TRBV12-4 and J is TRBJ1-2, with D possibly matching TRBD1 (6 bases). This CDR3 has 12 residues. V lost 6 bases and J 13 bases, leaving 18 bases between the germline ends. Written as DNA, the CDR3 is TGTGCCAGCAGGCGGACACAGGGCCCCGGCACCTTC. It specifies CASRRTQGPGTF.

V and J are TRBV16 and TRBJ1-6; 7 bases are shared with TRBD1. The junction had 7 bases not matched to a gene; V was cut back by 1 base and J by 10 bases. CDR3 length: 15 residues. CDR1 KGHSY and CDR2 FQNENV come from the germline V gene. The CDR3 bases are TGTGCCAGCAGCCAATTAGAACAGGGGAGGTCACCCCTCCACTTT. Residues: CASSQLEQGRSPLHF. Variable domain in full (rest from reference TRBV16 and TRBJ1-6): GEEVAQTPKHLVRGEGQKAKLYCAPIKGHSYVFWYQQVLKNEFKFLISFQNENVFDETGMPKERFSAKCLPNSPCSLEIQATKLEDSAVYFCASSQLEQGRSPLHFGNGTRLTVT.

The V gene is TRBV25-1, the J gene TRBJ2-3, with 11 bases aligning to TRBD2. V gave up 1 base and J gave up 3 bases; unmatched junction bases: 6. The CDR3 consists of 17 residues. Germline loops: CDR1 MGHDK, CDR2 SYGVNS. The CDR3 bases are TGTGCCAGCAGTGAATCAGAGGCTAGCGGGAGGACAGATACGCAGTATTTT. It encodes CASSESEASGRTDTQYF.

This clonotype occurred a few times. The CDR3 loop reads CASSSAGGETQYF. CDR3 DNA: TGTGCCAGCAGCTCAGCGGGGGGTGAGACCCAGTACTTC. The rearrangement links TRBV9 to TRBJ2-5; 9 positions match TRBD2. V was clipped by 4 bases and J by 5 bases; unmatched bases: 3. Germline V gene data show CDR1 as SGDLS and CDR2 as YYNGEE. The CDR3 runs to 13 residues.

The CDR3 sequence is CAFSHSTNEKLFF. Written as DNA, the CDR3 is TGTGCCTTCAGTCACTCAACTAATGAAAAACTGTTTTTT. The chain is built from TRBV3-1 and TRBJ1-4; D gene unclear. V lost 11 bases and J 0 bases, leaving 10 bases between the germline ends. The CDR3 is 13 residues long. The germline V gene encodes CDR1 LGHDT and CDR2 YNNKEL (reference sequence).

This clonotype was seen a few times. DNA for the CDR3: TGCGCCAGCAGTGAGGAAATCACAGATACGCAGTATTTT. This encodes CASSEEITDTQYF. The V gene is TRBV10-2, the J gene TRBJ2-3, with D unresolved. V was trimmed by 2 bases and J by 2 bases, leaving 5 bases between them. The CDR3 runs to 13 residues. The germline V gene has CDR1 WSHSY and CDR2 SAAADI.

This clonotype was seen a handful of times. The chain combines TRBV4-3 with TRBJ2-1; TRBD2 matches 7 bases. Germline CDR1 reads LGHNA; CDR2 reads YSLEER. The CDR3 length is 17 residues. J gave up 9 bases and V 1 base, and 15 bases lay outside the gene matches. Here the CDR3 DNA reads TGCGCCAGCAGCCAAGCTCTCGGGCGGACGCCGGGGGGTGAGCAGTTCTTC. This translates into CASSQALGRTPGGEQFF.

This chain uses TRBV20-1 with TRBJ2-1; 11 nucleotides align to TRBD1. CDR1 is DFQATT and CDR2 is SNEGSKA in the germline V gene (reference sequence). V gave up 6 bases and J gave up 6 bases; unmatched junction bases: 19. The CDR3 runs 18 residues. This chain's CDR3 is CSADKQMDRGQGSNEQFF. CDR3 nucleotides: TGCAGTGCCGACAAACAAATGGACAGGGGGCAAGGGAGCAATGAGCAGTTCTTC.

The chain joins TRBV4-1 to TRBJ1-2; the D is unclear. Looked up from germline, CDR1 is MGHRA and CDR2 is YSYEKL. Trimming took 1 base from V and 10 from J, leaving 25 bases between them. This CDR3 region has 17 residues. The CDR3 region has the DNA TGCGCCAGCAGCCAAGTTATGTGGCACAAGGGCCCCCCTGACTACACCTTC. It translates to CASSQVMWHKGPPDYTF.

The rearrangement uses TRBV20-1 and TRBJ2-7, with a weak D call TRBD2 (5 bases). Germline V gives CDR1 DFQATT, CDR2 SNEGSKA (reference sequence). Trimming left V 4 bases short and J 2 bases short, with 9 bases between. This CDR3 region has 12 residues. Here the CDR3 reads CSATTTPYEQYF. The CDR3 DNA reads as TGCAGTGCTACGACTACCCCCTACGAGCAGTACTTC.

The CDR3 region is CSATPRGRPNTEAFF. CDR3 sequence (DNA): TGCAGTGCTACTCCTCGGGGACGCCCGAACACTGAAGCTTTCTTT. This chain uses TRBV20-1 with TRBJ1-1; D possibly corresponds to TRBD1 (5 bases). CDR3 length: 15 residues. V was cut by 4 bases and J by 1 base, with 16 bases left in between. Germline values: CDR1 DFQATT, CDR2 SNEGSKA (reference sequence).